This entry lists 24 T cell receptor beta chains sequenced from one sample in a study of chemoradiotherapy in HPV16-positive cancers. TCRdb keeps only in-frame clones here, not all; method: immunoSEQ multiplex PCR. The sample yields more than 20,000 clones, about 89% seen once. Sequencing was performed on blood, taken from a patient who underwent chemoradiotherapy. The source of these receptors is a human donor with HPV-associated anogenital cancer.

The chain is built from TRBV7-8 and TRBJ2-1; 11 bases are shared with TRBD1. The CDR3 length is 14 residues. Trimming cost V 4 bases and J 8 bases; bases outside gene matches: 4. Germline values: CDR1 SGHVS, CDR2 FQNEAQ. CDR3 DNA sequence: TGTGCCAGCAGCTCGGGACAGGGGGTCCATGAGCAGTTCTTC. Its translation is CASSSGQGVHEQFF.

This chain joins TRBV5-1 and TRBJ2-7; 10 nucleotides line up with TRBD2. Losses at the gene ends were 0 bases for V and 6 bases for J; bases not matched to a gene: 6. The germline V gene encodes CDR1 SGHRS and CDR2 YFSETQ. The CDR3 has 15 amino acids. Written as DNA, the CDR3 is TGCGCCAGCAGCTTGGAGCGGGGGGGATTAGGCGAGCAGTACTTC. This translates into CASSLERGGLGEQYF.

The V and J genes are TRBV11-2 and TRBJ2-3, with D unresolved. V lost 5 bases and J 2 bases, leaving 11 bases between the germline ends. The length of the CDR3 is 14 residues. Germline values: CDR1 SGHAT, CDR2 FQNNGV. DNA for the CDR3: TGTGCCAGCAGCCAAAGGAAGCCCACAGATACGCAGTATTTT. Its protein is CASSQRKPTDTQYF.

This chain links TRBV5-1 with TRBJ1-2, with unresolved D. Trimming shortened V by 0 bases and J by 6 bases, and 9 bases separated the two germline ends. CDR1 SGHRS and CDR2 YFSETQ come from the germline V gene. The CDR3 has 13 amino acids. Here the CDR3 reads CASSLGGSDGYTF. CDR3 bases: TGCGCCAGCAGCTTGGGTGGAAGTGATGGCTACACCTTC.

The V and J genes are TRBV7-8 and TRBJ2-2; TRBD1 aligns across 9 bases. This CDR3 is 14 amino acids long. From germline, CDR1 is SGHVS and CDR2 FQNEAQ. The V gene end was trimmed by 11 bases and the J gene end by 0 bases; junction bases not matched to a gene: 4. The CDR3 sequence: CASRTGANTGELFF. CDR3 sequence (DNA): TGTGCCTCCAGGACAGGGGCGAACACCGGGGAGCTGTTTTTT.

The CDR3 nucleotides read TGTGCCAGCAGCTACCGTACCCTGGGACAGGGCTATGGCTACACCTTC. Its translation: CASSYRTLGQGYGYTF. The rearrangement uses TRBV6-6 and TRBJ1-2; 9 nucleotides match TRBD1. V dropped 6 bases and J dropped 4; count of bases not matched to a gene: 12. The germline V gene has CDR1 MNHNY and CDR2 SVGAGI (reference sequence). The CDR3 length is 16 residues.

The chain has TRBV7-2 and TRBJ1-3; D gene uncertain. The CDR3 totals 14 residues. Looked up from germline, CDR1 is SGHTA and CDR2 is FQGNSA. V was cut by 5 bases and J by 0 bases, with 8 bases left in between. The CDR3 coding sequence is TGTGCCAGCAGCCCGGGGAACTCTGGAAACACCATATATTTT. This encodes CASSPGNSGNTIYF.

The rearrangement joins TRBV6-1 to TRBJ2-2; a weak D match, TRBD2 (5 bases). V was trimmed by 4 bases and J by 2 bases, leaving 8 bases between them. Per the germline V gene, CDR1 is MNHNS and CDR2 is SASEGT. This CDR3 spans 14 amino acids. This CDR3 reads CASSVGSNTGELFF. The CDR3 DNA follows: TGTGCCAGCAGTGTAGGGAGTAACACCGGGGAGCTGTTTTTT.

The chain joins TRBV6-4 to TRBJ1-2; D gene unclear. Germline V gives CDR1 MRHNA, CDR2 SNTAGT. The CDR3 spans 12 residues. The V and J ends lost 6 bases and 8 bases respectively, with 13 bases between them. The CDR3 bases are TGTGCCAGCAGGGACGGATCCTCGGGCTACACCTTC. Translation gives CASRDGSSGYTF.

This clone appeared a few times. The chain is built from TRBV9 and TRBJ1-1, with D possibly matching TRBD1 (6 bases). Looked up from germline, CDR1 is SGDLS and CDR2 is YYNGEE. The length of the CDR3 is 14 residues. Trimming pared 4 bases from V and 0 bases from J, leaving 10 bases between. Here the CDR3 reads CASSRTGLNTEAFF. The CDR3 DNA is TGTGCCAGCAGCCGAACAGGGCTGAACACTGAAGCTTTCTTT. The variable domain in full, completed from reference TRBV9 and TRBJ1-1, reads DSGVTQTPKHLITATGQRVTLRCSPRSGDLSVYWYQQSLDQGLQFLIQYYNGEERAKGNILERFSAQQFPDLHSELNLSSLELGDSALYFCASSRTGLNTEAFFGQGTRLTVV.

Here the CDR3 reads CASSNTATTQYF. DNA for the CDR3: TGTGCCAGCAGCAATACTGCCACAACGCAGTATTTT. This chain uses TRBV7-6 with TRBJ2-3; the D is unclear. Germline V gene lookup returns CDR1 SGHVS and CDR2 FNYEAQ. There are 12 residues in the CDR3. Deletions cut 5 bases from V and 9 bases from J, with 12 bases between.

The chain carries TRBV6-7 and TRBJ2-5, with D tentatively TRBD1 or TRBD2 (5 bases each). TRBV6-7 is assigned to the ORF class and has an uncertain function. Trimming stripped 5 bases from V and 1 base from J, with 17 bases between. The CDR3 has 16 residues. CDR3 region: CASSPAPEGPQETQYF. Written as DNA, the CDR3 is TGTGCCAGCAGTCCTGCCCCCGAGGGGCCCCAAGAGACCCAGTACTTC.

The J gene is TRBJ2-2, the V gene TRBV4-1, with TRBD1 as a possible D gene (6 bases). The CDR3 consists of 17 residues. Germline assignment: CDR1 MGHRA and CDR2 YSYEKL. Trimming left V 10 bases short and J 1 base short, with 22 bases between. In DNA form, the CDR3 reads TGCGCCACAACCGACCCCCCCGGGACAATGAACACCGGGGAGCTGTTTTTT. Its translation is CATTDPPGTMNTGELFF.

The V call is TRBV7-9, the J call TRBJ2-1, with D unresolved. The germline V gene encodes CDR1 SEHNR and CDR2 FQNEAQ (reference sequence). V lost 3 bases and J 0 bases, leaving 3 bases between the germline ends. The CDR3 is 13 amino acids. The CDR3 region has the DNA TGTGCCAGCAGCTTTATCTCCTACAATGAGCAGTTCTTC. Amino acids: CASSFISYNEQFF.

This clone was recorded once. The chain combines TRBV18 with TRBJ2-7, with 8 bases matching TRBD1. The CDR3 contains 14 residues. V was clipped by 0 bases and J by 5 bases; unmatched bases: 3. CDR1 is KGHSH and CDR2 is LQKENI in the germline V gene. CDR3 in amino acids: CASSPPVDRDEQYF. Here the CDR3 DNA reads TGTGCCAGCTCACCACCGGTGGACAGGGACGAGCAGTACTTC. Full variable domain (missing parts from reference TRBV18 and TRBJ2-7): NAGVMQNPRHLVRRRGQEARLRCSPMKGHSHVYWYRQLPEEGLKFMVYLQKENIIDESGMPKERFSAEFPKEGPSILRIQQVVRGDSAAYFCASSPPVDRDEQYFGPGTRLTVT.

V usage is TRBV11-2 and J usage is TRBJ2-6, with D hard to call. The CDR3 has 14 residues. Trimming took off 8 bases at V and 2 bases at J, with 10 bases between the two ends. CDR1 is SGHAT and CDR2 is FQNNGV in the germline V gene. The CDR3 loop reads CASLPPAGANVLTF. CDR3 sequence (DNA): TGTGCCAGCCTACCGCCGGCTGGGGCCAACGTCCTGACTTTC.

This chain joins TRBV7-2 and TRBJ1-4; D is uncertain. Germline CDR1 and CDR2: SGHTA and FQGNSA. The CDR3 length is 16 residues. Trimming removed 1 base at V and 0 bases at J, with 9 bases between. The CDR3 sequence is CASSLVRSPTNEKLFF. The CDR3 DNA sequence: TGTGCCAGCAGCTTAGTCAGGTCCCCAACTAATGAAAAACTGTTTTTT.

This clone appeared once. The chain links TRBV13 to TRBJ2-1; tentative D call: TRBD2 (7 bases). V was clipped by 5 bases and J by 9 bases, with 20 bases between them. CDR1 is PRHDT and CDR2 is FYEKMQ in the germline V gene (reference sequence). CDR3 length: 15 amino acids. In nucleotides, the CDR3 is TGTGCCAGCAGCCGACGGGGGGCTTCCCTGGGTGAGCAGTTCTTC. Residues: CASSRRGASLGEQFF.

The CDR3 DNA follows: TGCGCCAGCAGCTCCTCTGGCGGGAGAACAGATACGCAGTATTTT. Protein: CASSSSGGRTDTQYF. This sequence joins TRBV5-1 and TRBJ2-3; TRBD2 matches 7 bases. Per germline, CDR1 SGHRS and CDR2 YFSETQ. V was clipped by 3 bases and J by 3 bases; unmatched bases: 7. The CDR3 spans 15 residues.

The V gene is TRBV7-8, the J gene TRBJ2-5; 13 bases line up with TRBD2. CDR1 is SGHVS and CDR2 is FQNEAQ in the germline V gene. V trimming: 1 base; J trimming: 1 base; junction bases outside the gene matches: 3. The CDR3 covers 17 residues. The CDR3 DNA sequence: TGTGCCAGCAGCTTAGGGGGACTAGCGGGATCCCAAGAGACCCAGTACTTC. This encodes CASSLGGLAGSQETQYF.

This chain links TRBV7-8 with TRBJ1-1, with D hard to call. The CDR3 contains 12 residues. Trimming removed 6 bases at V and 1 base at J, with 6 bases between. The germline gives CDR1 SGHVS, CDR2 FQNEAQ. CDR3 amino acids: CASRQPNTEAFF. CDR3 bases: TGTGCCAGCAGACAGCCGAACACTGAAGCTTTCTTT. The full variable domain, completed using reference TRBV7-8 and TRBJ1-1, is GAGVSQSPRYKVAKRGQDVALRCDPISGHVSLFWYQQALGQGPEFLTYFQNEAQLDKSGLPSDRFFAERPEGSVSTLKIQRTQQEDSAVYLCASRQPNTEAFFGQGTRLTVV.

The gene calls are TRBV4-3 and TRBJ2-7; D call uncertain. CDR3 length: 15 amino acids. Germline CDR1 is LGHNA and CDR2 is YSLEER. V was shortened by 0 bases and J by 6 bases, with 15 bases between the two germline ends. CDR3 in DNA: TGCGCCAGCAGCCAAGATCGCCAGGTGTTAGGCGAGCAGTACTTC. This sequence encodes CASSQDRQVLGEQYF.

The CDR3 region has the DNA TGTGCCAGCAGCTTTGCCGACGAGCAGTACTTC. This encodes CASSFADEQYF. V is TRBV7-6 and J is TRBJ2-7; D gene ambiguous. In germline, CDR1 is SGHVS, CDR2 FNYEAQ. V lost 3 bases, J lost 5 bases, and 5 bases lay in between. The CDR3 extends over 11 amino acids. The whole variable domain, filled in from reference TRBV7-6 and TRBJ2-7, reads GAGVSQSPRYKVTKRGQDVALRCDPISGHVSLYWYRQALGQGPEFLTYFNYEAQQDKSGLPNDRFSAERPEGSISTLTIQRTEQRDSAMYRCASSFADEQYFGPGTRLTVT.

The rearrangement joins TRBV28 to TRBJ2-3; no clear D. The CDR3 sequence is 14 residues long. The germline V gene encodes CDR1 MDHEN and CDR2 SYDVKM. V was trimmed by 3 bases and J by 3 bases, leaving 10 bases between them. The CDR3 region is CASSFVGGTDTQYF. The CDR3 DNA reads TGTGCCAGCAGTTTCGTTGGTGGGACAGATACGCAGTATTTT. Filled out from reference TRBV28 and TRBJ2-3, the complete variable domain reads DVKVTQSSRYLVKRTGEKVFLECVQDMDHENMFWYRQDPGLGLRLIYFSYDVKMKEKGDIPEGYSVSREKKERFSLILESASTNQTSMYLCASSFVGGTDTQYFGPGTRLTVL.